This T cell receptor beta chain appears in the sequencing data of a study of CD8 T cells in ankylosing spondylitis. Study conclusions and caveats: Some of the motif variants had earlier been found in reactive arthritis patients' fluid and blood.

This clonotype was counted ten times or more. No antigen is known for it. MiXCR was run by TCRdb on the 5' RACE reads, yielding one entry per CDR3 protein. The sample has 200,000 to 300,000 distinct CDR3 sequences; about 10% are singletons. Trimming at V came to 0 bases and at J to 8 bases, leaving 2 bases not matched to a gene. The CDR3 length is 14 residues. Germline V gives CDR1 MGHRA, CDR2 YSYEKL. The chain is built from TRBV4-1 and TRBJ2-2; 8 bases fit TRBD2. This TCR was sampled from a male donor with ankylosing spondylitis or in good health (not recorded which). The sequenced sample consisted of blood, either unsorted or a sorted T cell fraction (not recorded which). The CDR3 loop is CASSQDSGIGELFF. The CDR3 DNA follows: TGCGCCAGCAGCCAAGATAGCGGGATTGGGGAGCTGTTTTTT.